This TCR beta chain derives from a study of human T cells and chemical hapten exposure. About the study: The patients were mostly female; they had alopecia areata, totalis or universalis.

The time point here: patch test 3, about 24 weeks after DPC sensitization. The treatment was: therapeutic diphenylcyclopropenone sensitization with weekly scalp DPC. The CDR3 consists of 17 residues. Germline-derived CDR1 and CDR2 are DFQATT and SNEGSKA (reference sequence). Trimming shortened V by 6 bases and J by 13 bases, and 34 bases separated the two germline ends. A single record per CDR3 protein comes from TCRdb applying MiXCR to the RACE reads. This sample has approximately 80,000 distinct CDR3 sequences, with 10% to 15% found just once. The chain couples TRBV20-1 to TRBJ2-1, with D perhaps TRBD1 or TRBD2 (6 bases each). This TCR was sampled from a woman aged 50 to 60 with alopecia areata. Some clones in this sample may be carry-over from other donors' samples. Sequenced material: whole blood, taken in connection with sensitization to the hapten diphenylcyclopropenone (DPC). CDR3 residues: CSARRLGGIGVLPPQFF. CDR3 in DNA: TGCAGTGCGCGTCGCTTAGGGGGGATTGGCGTCCTCCCTCCCCAGTTCTTC.